The clone carrying this TCR beta chain came up once. Original processing methods: By means of reference gene primer amplification, nucleated cell counts were estimated. Produced via immunoSEQ multiplex PCR; TCRdb's table is partial and in-frame only. That table supplies the V and J calls and clone size; D and trimming were determined from the DNA. Altogether some 220,000 clones are present, roughly 90% being singletons, with the ten largest covering around 3.8%. The data belong to a study of blood T cell repertoires in COVID-19. Study-wide background: COVID-19 samples collected from the United States, Italy and Spain covered acute and convalescent phases.

CDR1 LNHDA and CDR2 SQIVND come from the germline V gene (reference sequence). The V gene lost 7 bases and the J gene lost 2 bases, with 14 bases spanning the gap. The CDR3 length is 14 residues. The study drew participants aged about 18 to 95 years from approximately 25 US areas. Cohorts were assigned according to the clinical history that participants reported. Specimen: PBMCs or T cells enriched from blood (not recorded which). The sequence was obtained from a woman in her forties with acute COVID-19. This chain connects TRBV19 to TRBJ1-1; weak D call: TRBD1 (6 bases). The CDR3 protein is CASKADRFNTEAFF. As DNA, the CDR3 is TGTGCCAGTAAGGCCGACAGGTTTAACACTGAAGCTTTCTTT.